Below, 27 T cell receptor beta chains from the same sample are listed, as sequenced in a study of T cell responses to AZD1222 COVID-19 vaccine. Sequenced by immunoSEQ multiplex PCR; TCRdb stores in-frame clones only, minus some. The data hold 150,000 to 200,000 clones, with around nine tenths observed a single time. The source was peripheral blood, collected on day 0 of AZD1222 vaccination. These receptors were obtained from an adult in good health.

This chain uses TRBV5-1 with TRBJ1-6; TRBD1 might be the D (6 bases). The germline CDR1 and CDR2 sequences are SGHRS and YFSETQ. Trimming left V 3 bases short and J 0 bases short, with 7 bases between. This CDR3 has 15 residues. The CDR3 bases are TGCGCCAGCAGCTGGACAGTCTCCTATAATTCACCCCTCCACTTT. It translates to CASSWTVSYNSPLHF.

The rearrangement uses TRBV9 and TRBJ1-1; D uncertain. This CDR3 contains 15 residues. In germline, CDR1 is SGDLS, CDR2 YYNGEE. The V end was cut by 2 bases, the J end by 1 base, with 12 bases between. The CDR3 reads CASSVVPAGNTEAFF. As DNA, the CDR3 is TGTGCCAGCAGCGTCGTACCTGCAGGGAACACTGAAGCTTTCTTT.

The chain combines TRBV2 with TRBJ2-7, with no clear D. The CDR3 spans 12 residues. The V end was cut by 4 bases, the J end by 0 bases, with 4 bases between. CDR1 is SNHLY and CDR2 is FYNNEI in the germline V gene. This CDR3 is CASSGLSYEQYF. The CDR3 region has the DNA TGTGCCAGCAGTGGGCTCTCCTACGAGCAGTACTTC. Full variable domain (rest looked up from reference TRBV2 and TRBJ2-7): EPEVTQTPSHQVTQMGQEVILRCVPISNHLYFYWYRQILGQKVEFLVSFYNNEISEKSEIFDDQFSVERPDGSNFTLKIRSTKLEDSAMYFCASSGLSYEQYFGPGTRLTVT.

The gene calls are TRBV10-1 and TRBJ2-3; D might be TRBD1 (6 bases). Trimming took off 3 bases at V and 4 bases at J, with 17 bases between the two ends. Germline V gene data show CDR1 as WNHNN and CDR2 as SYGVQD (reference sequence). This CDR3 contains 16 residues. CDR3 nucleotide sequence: TGCGCCAGCAGTGACCTCAGGGGCAGGGGCCCAGATACGCAGTATTTT. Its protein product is CASSDLRGRGPDTQYF.

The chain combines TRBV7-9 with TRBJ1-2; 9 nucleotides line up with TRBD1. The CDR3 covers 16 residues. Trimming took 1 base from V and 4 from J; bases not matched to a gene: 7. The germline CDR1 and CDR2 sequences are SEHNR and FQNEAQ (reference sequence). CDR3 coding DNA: TGTGCCAGCAGCTTAGTAGGAGACAGGGGGTCCTATGGCTACACCTTC. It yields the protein CASSLVGDRGSYGYTF.

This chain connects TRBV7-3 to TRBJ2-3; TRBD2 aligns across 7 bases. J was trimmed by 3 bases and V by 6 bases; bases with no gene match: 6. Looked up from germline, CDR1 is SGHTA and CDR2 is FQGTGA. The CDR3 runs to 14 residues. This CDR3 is CASRTGLGTDTQYF. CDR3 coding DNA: TGTGCCAGCAGGACCGGACTAGGAACAGATACGCAGTATTTT.

Here the CDR3 reads CASGLALGTYNEQFF. In DNA form, the CDR3 reads TGTGCCAGCGGGCTTGCCCTAGGGACCTACAATGAGCAGTTCTTC. The chain combines TRBV7-9 with TRBJ2-1; D is undetermined. Between the trimmed V and J ends, which lost 8 bases and 2 bases, there was a span of 16 bases. The germline V gene encodes CDR1 SEHNR and CDR2 FQNEAQ (reference sequence). The CDR3 runs to 15 residues.

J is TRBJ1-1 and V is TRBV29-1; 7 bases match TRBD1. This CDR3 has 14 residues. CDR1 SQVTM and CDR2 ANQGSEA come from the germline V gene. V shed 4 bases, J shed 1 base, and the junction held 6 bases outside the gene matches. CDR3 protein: CSVGQGRGNTEAFF. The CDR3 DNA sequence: TGCAGCGTTGGACAGGGCAGGGGGAACACTGAAGCTTTCTTT.

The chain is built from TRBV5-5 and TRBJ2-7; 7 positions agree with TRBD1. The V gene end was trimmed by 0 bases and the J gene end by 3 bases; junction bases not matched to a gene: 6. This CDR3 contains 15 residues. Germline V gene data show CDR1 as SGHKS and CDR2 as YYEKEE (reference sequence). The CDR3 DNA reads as TGTGCCAGCAGCTTGGGTGGACAGGTGTACTACGAGCAGTACTTC. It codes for CASSLGGQVYYEQYF. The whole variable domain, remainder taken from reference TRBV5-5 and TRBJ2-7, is DAGVTQSPTHLIKTRGQQVTLRCSPISGHKSVSWYQQVLGQGPQFIFQYYEKEERGRGNFPDRFSARQFPNYSSELNVNALLLGDSALYLCASSLGGQVYYEQYFGPGTRLTVT.

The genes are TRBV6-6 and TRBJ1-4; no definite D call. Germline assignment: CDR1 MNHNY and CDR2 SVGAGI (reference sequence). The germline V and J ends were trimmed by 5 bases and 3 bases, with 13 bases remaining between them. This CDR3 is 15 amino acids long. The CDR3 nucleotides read TGTGCCAGCAGTCCGGGGTGGGAAGCTAATGAAAAACTGTTTTTT. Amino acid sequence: CASSPGWEANEKLFF.

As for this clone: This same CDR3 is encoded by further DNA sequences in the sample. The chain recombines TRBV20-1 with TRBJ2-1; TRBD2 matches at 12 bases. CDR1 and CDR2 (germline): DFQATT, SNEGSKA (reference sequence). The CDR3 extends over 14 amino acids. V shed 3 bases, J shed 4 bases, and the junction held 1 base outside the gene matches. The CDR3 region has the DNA TGCAGTGCTAGTGGGACTAGCGGGTACAATGAGCAGTTCTTC. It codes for CSASGTSGYNEQFF.

CDR3 sequence reads: CASGTGDYEQYF. DNA for the CDR3: TGTGCCAGCGGGACAGGAGATTACGAGCAGTACTTC. The chain has TRBV2 and TRBJ2-7, with TRBD1 identical over 8 bases. The length of the CDR3 is 12 residues. Looked up from germline, CDR1 is SNHLY and CDR2 is FYNNEI. Trimming removed 8 bases from V and 4 bases from J; junction bases left unmatched: 4.

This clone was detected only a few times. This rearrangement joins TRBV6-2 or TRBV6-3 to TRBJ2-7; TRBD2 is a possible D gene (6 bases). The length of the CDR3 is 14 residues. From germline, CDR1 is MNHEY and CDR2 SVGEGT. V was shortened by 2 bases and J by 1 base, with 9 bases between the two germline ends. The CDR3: CASSYDAGSYEQYF. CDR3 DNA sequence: TGTGCCAGCAGTTACGACGCGGGGTCCTACGAGCAGTACTTC.

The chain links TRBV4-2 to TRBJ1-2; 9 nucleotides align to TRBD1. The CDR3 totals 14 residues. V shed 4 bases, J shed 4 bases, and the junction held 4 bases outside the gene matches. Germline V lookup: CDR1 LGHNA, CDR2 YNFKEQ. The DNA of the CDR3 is TGTGCCAGCAGCCGGGACAGGGCCACCTATGGCTACACCTTC. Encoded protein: CASSRDRATYGYTF.

The CDR3: CAWSGGINEKLFF. CDR3 nucleotide sequence: TGTGCCTGGAGTGGGGGTATTAATGAAAAACTGTTTTTT. V usage is TRBV30 and J usage is TRBJ1-4; no clear D. This CDR3 has 13 residues. Trimming removed 1 base from V and 4 bases from J, with 7 bases in between. In germline, CDR1 is GTSNPN, CDR2 SVGIG (reference sequence).

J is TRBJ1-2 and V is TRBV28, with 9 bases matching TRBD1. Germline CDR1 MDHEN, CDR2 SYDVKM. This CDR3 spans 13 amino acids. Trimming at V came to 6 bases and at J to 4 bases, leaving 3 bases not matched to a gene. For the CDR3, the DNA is TGTGCCAGCAGCACAGGGGGCCTCTATGGCTACACCTTC. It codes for CASSTGGLYGYTF.

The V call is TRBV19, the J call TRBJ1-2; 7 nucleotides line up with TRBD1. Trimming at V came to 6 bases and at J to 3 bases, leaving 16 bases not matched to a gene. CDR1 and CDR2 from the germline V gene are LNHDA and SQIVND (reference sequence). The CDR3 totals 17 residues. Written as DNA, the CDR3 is TGTGCCAGTAGCCGTCGGCGACAGACAGGGACGGACTATGGCTACACCTTC. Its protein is CASSRRRQTGTDYGYTF.

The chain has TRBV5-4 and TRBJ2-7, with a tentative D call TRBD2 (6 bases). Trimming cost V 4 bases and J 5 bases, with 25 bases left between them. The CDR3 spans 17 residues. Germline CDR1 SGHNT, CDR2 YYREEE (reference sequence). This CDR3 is CASSAVRGGSFLHEQYF. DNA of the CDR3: TGTGCCAGCAGCGCGGTGCGGGGAGGCAGCTTTCTTCACGAGCAGTACTTC.

The CDR3 coding sequence is TGTGCCAGCAGCGCCCTAGTTAGTACAGATACGCAGTATTTT. This encodes CASSALVSTDTQYF. This sequence joins TRBV9 and TRBJ2-3, with D hard to call. Looked up from germline, CDR1 is SGDLS and CDR2 is YYNGEE. V was clipped by 3 bases and J by 3 bases, with 11 bases between them. The CDR3 sequence is 14 residues long.

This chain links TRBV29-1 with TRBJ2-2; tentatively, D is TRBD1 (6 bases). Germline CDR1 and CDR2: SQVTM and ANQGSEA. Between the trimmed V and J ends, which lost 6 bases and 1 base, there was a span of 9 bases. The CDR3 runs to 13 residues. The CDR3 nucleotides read TGCAGCGTCCAGGGACAGAACACCGGGGAGCTGTTTTTT. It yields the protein CSVQGQNTGELFF.

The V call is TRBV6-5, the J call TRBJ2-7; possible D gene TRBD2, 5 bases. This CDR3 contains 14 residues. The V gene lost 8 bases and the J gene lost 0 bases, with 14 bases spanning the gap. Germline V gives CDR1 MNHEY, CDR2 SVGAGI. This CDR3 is CASCATGSSYEQYF. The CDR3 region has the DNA TGTGCCAGCTGCGCGACGGGAAGCTCCTACGAGCAGTACTTC.

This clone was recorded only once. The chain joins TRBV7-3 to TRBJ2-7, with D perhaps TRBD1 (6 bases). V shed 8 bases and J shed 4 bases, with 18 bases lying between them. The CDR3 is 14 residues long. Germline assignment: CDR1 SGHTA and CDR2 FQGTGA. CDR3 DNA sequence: TGTGCCAGCCTAGGTGGGGGCCTCGGATACGAGCAGTACTTC. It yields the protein CASLGGGLGYEQYF.

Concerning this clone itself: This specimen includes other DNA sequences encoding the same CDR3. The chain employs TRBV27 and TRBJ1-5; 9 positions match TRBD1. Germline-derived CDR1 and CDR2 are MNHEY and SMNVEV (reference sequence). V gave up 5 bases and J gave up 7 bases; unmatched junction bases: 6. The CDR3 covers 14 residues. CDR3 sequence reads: CASSLGTGNQPQHF. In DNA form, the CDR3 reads TGTGCCAGCAGTCTTGGGACAGGGAACCAGCCCCAGCATTTT.

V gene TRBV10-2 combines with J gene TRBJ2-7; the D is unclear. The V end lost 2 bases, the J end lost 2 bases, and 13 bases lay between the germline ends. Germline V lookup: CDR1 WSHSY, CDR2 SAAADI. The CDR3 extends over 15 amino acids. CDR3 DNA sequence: TGCGCCAGCAGTGAGCCAGGTTTGATCACCTACGAGCAGTACTTC. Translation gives CASSEPGLITYEQYF.

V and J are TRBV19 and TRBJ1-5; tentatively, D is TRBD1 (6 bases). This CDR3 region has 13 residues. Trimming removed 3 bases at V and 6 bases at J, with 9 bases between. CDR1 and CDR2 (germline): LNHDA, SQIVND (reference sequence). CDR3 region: CASSIGGVQPQHF. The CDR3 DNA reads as TGTGCCAGTAGTATCGGGGGCGTTCAGCCCCAGCATTTT. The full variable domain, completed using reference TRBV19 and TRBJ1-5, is DGGITQSPKYLFRKEGQNVTLSCEQNLNHDAMYWYRQDPGQGLRLIYYSQIVNDFQKGDIAEGYSVSREKKESFPLTVTSAQKNPTAFYLCASSIGGVQPQHFGDGTRLSIL.

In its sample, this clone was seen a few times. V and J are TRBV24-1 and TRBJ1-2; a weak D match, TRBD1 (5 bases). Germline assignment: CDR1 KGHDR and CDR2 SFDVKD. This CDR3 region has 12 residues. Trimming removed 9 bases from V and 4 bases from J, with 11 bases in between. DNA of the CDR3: TGTGCCACCCTCGGGGCTTTCTATGGCTACACCTTC. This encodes CATLGAFYGYTF.

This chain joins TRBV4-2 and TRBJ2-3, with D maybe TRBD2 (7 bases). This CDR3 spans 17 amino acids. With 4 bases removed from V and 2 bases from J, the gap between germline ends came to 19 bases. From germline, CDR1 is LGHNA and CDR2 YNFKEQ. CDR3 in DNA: TGTGCCAGCAGCCGCCTGTCTGGGGGGGGCCCCACAGATACGCAGTATTTT. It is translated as CASSRLSGGGPTDTQYF.